The TCR beta chain described here comes from a study of cytomegalovirus exposure and HLA in healthy donors. PCR employed 60 Vbeta and 13 Jbeta primers. The method was immunoSEQ multiplex PCR; TCRdb's version includes in-frame clones alone and lacks a portion of them. The table includes roughly 140,000 clones, roughly 80% detected once. This CDR3 contains 16 residues. V shed 5 bases, J shed 1 base, and the junction held 10 bases outside the gene matches. CDR1 is SGHTA and CDR2 is FQGNSA in the germline V gene. Specimen: PBMCs. This clonotype was sampled from a human donor in good health. J is TRBJ1-1 and V is TRBV7-2, with 7 bases matching TRBD1. CDR3 in amino acids: CASSQQSGQANTEAFF. The CDR3 nucleotides are TGTGCCAGCAGCCAGCAATCCGGACAGGCGAACACTGAAGCTTTCTTT. The full variable domain, completed using reference TRBV7-2 and TRBJ1-1, is GAGVSQSPSNKVTEKGKDVELRCDPISGHTALYWYRQSLGQGLEFLIYFQGNSAPDKSGLPSDRFSAERTGGSVSTLTIQRTQQEDSAVYLCASSQQSGQANTEAFFGQGTRLTVV.